The rows below give T cell receptor beta chains drawn from one sample of a study of blood T cell repertoires in COVID-19. TCRdb's table, derived via immunoSEQ multiplex PCR, lists solely in-frame clones and lacks some. The sample carries 350,000 to 400,000 clones, 88% recorded once. Material: PBMCs or T cells enriched from blood (not recorded which). The receptors originated from a woman under 40 with acute COVID-19. The CDR3 runs from the conserved cysteine through the conserved F or W. A D gene is named only where the DNA matches it firmly. Size values are once, few and many counts, or a class for expanded clones, and some rows have none.

abundance,d_gene,j_gene,v_gene,CDR3nt,CDR3aa
few,.,TRBJ1-5,TRBV2,TGTGCCAGCAGTGAAACCGACAGAAATCAGCCCCAGCATTTT,CASSETDRNQPQHF
.,TRBD2,TRBJ2-3,TRBV9,TGTGCCAGCAGCGTACCTGTGGCTAGCGGGGGGCCGAGCACAGATACGCAGTATTTT,CASSVPVASGGPSTDTQYF
.,TRBD1,TRBJ2-7,TRBV3-1/TRBV3-2,TGTGCCAGCAGCCTAAGACAGGGAAGGTACGAGCAGTACTTC,CASSLRQGRYEQYF
.,.,TRBJ2-3,TRBV10-2,TGCGCCAGCAGTTATGCGGGTAAGGGAGATACGCAGTATTTT,CASSYAGKGDTQYF
once,.,TRBJ1-5,TRBV18,TGTGCCAGCTCACGGGGCGGGGGTCGTGACCAGCCCCAGCATTTT,CASSRGGGRDQPQHF
.,.,TRBJ1-2,TRBV27,TGTGCCAGCGGAAGTAACTCAGGCCAATACTATGGCTACACCTTC,CASGSNSGQYYGYTF
.,TRBD1,TRBJ1-1,TRBV4-1,TGCGCCAGCAGCCAAGTAGGGACAGGGGGAAGGACTGAAGCTTTCTTT,CASSQVGTGGRTEAFF
.,TRBD2,TRBJ2-3,TRBV5-6,TGTGCCAGCAGCTCGAGCGGGGCCCCACCCACAGATACGCAGTATTTT,CASSSSGAPPTDTQYF
.,.,TRBJ1-1,TRBV3-1/TRBV3-2,TGTGCCAGCACCATGGAGCGGGGGGCGAAGAACACTGAAGCTTTCTTT,CASTMERGAKNTEAFF
.,.,TRBJ1-2,TRBV27,TGTGCCAGCAGCTCCATCGGGTTACATGGCTACACCTTC,CASSSIGLHGYTF
.,.,TRBJ1-1,TRBV6-2/TRBV6-3,TGTGCCAGCAGTTACTCCCCCGGGGGGGCTGAAGCTTTCTTT,CASSYSPGGAEAFF
.,.,TRBJ1-3,TRBV5-1,TGCGCCAGCAGCTTGGGAAGGGGCGGCTCTGGAAACACCATATATTTT,CASSLGRGGSGNTIYF
.,TRBD2,TRBJ2-1,TRBV9,TGTGCCAGCAGCGGCGGAGGCACTAGCGAGTACAATGAGCAGTTCTTC,CASSGGGTSEYNEQFF
.,.,TRBJ2-7,TRBV7-8,TGTGCCAGCAGCTCCGGACAGCACTACGAGCAGTACTTC,CASSSGQHYEQYF
few,.,TRBJ2-1,TRBV6-5,TGTGCCAGCAGCCGAACAGGGTACAATGAGCAGTTCTTC,CASSRTGYNEQFF
few,.,TRBJ2-1,TRBV6-5,TGTGCCAGCAGTTACGGCGGCAATGAGCAGTTCTTC,CASSYGGNEQFF
.,.,TRBJ1-1,TRBV19,TGTGCCAGTAGTGGGCGGGAGAACACTGAAGCTTTCTTT,CASSGRENTEAFF
once,.,TRBJ1-5,TRBV7-8,TGTGCCAGCAGCCAACAGGGTACCGGCAATCAGCCCCAGCATTTT,CASSQQGTGNQPQHF
.,TRBD1,TRBJ1-2,TRBV28,TGTGCCAGCACAAGGGGGCAGGGGAGTTATGGCTACACCTTC,CASTRGQGSYGYTF
.,TRBD1,TRBJ1-2,TRBV3-1/TRBV3-2,TGTGCCAGCAGCCATTCGGACAGGAGACCGGAGGCGCGGGGCACTAACTATGGCTACACCTTC,CASSHSDRRPEARGTNYGYTF
.,.,TRBJ2-1,TRBV2,TGTGCCAGCAGTGAAGGACTACAGGGACGATACAATGAGCAGTTCTTC,CASSEGLQGRYNEQFF
.,.,TRBJ2-2,TRBV29-1,TGCAGCGTGATCGTGGGGCACACCGGGGAGCTGTTTTTT,CSVIVGHTGELFF
once,TRBD1,TRBJ1-3,TRBV7-9,TGTGCCAGCAGCTTACTACAGGGGATTAACTCTGGAAACACCATATATTTT,CASSLLQGINSGNTIYF
.,.,TRBJ2-1,TRBV14,TGTGCCAGCAGCCAAAGTTACCCCAGGGTGGAGTTCTTC,CASSQSYPRVEFF
.,TRBD1,TRBJ1-3,TRBV2,TGTGCCAGCAGAGGGACAGATTCTGGAAACACCATATATTTT,CASRGTDSGNTIYF
.,TRBD1,TRBJ1-2,TRBV5-1,TGCGCCAGCAGCACCACGGGACAGGACGGCGGCTACACCTTC,CASSTTGQDGGYTF
.,.,TRBJ1-2,TRBV18,TGTGCCAGCTCACCCCTGAGACTTTCCGATGGCTACACCTTC,CASSPLRLSDGYTF
.,.,TRBJ1-6,TRBV12-5,TGTGCTAGTGGTCCTCCCCAGGGGACAAATTCACCCCTCCACTTT,CASGPPQGTNSPLHF
.,TRBD1,TRBJ1-1,TRBV27,TGTGCCAGCAGGGACGGACAGGGATCGAACACTGAAGCTTTCTTT,CASRDGQGSNTEAFF
.,TRBD2,TRBJ2-3,TRBV7-9,TGTGCCAGCAGCTTTAGGGTTCCGGGGGGGACAGATACGCAGTATTTT,CASSFRVPGGTDTQYF
.,TRBD1,TRBJ2-7,TRBV29-1,TGCAGCGTTCTACAGGGGGCCTACGAGCAGTACTTC,CSVLQGAYEQYF
.,.,TRBJ1-1,TRBV18,TGTGCCAGCTCAAACCAACGTGTGGACAACCCAGGGGCTGAAGCTTTCTTT,CASSNQRVDNPGAEAFF
once,.,TRBJ2-1,TRBV5-1,TGCGCCAGCAGCTTCGGCGCAGCGTACAATGAGCAGTTCTTC,CASSFGAAYNEQFF
.,TRBD1,TRBJ2-7,TRBV18,TGTGCCAGCTCACCGCCGGACAGGGTCCCCTACGAGCAGTACTTC,CASSPPDRVPYEQYF
.,.,TRBJ1-1,TRBV19,TGTGCCAGTAGTATTGGGGCCACTGAAGCTTTCTTT,CASSIGATEAFF
.,.,TRBJ1-2,TRBV5-1,TGCGCCAGCAGCTTTGGAGGGAGGCAGCTTTATGGCTACACCTTC,CASSFGGRQLYGYTF
once,.,TRBJ1-3,TRBV11-2,TGTGCCAGCAGCTTAGTGGGAGCTGGAAACACCATATATTTT,CASSLVGAGNTIYF
.,TRBD2,TRBJ2-7,TRBV9,TGTGCCAGCAGCGTAGGATCGGGGGGGAACTACGAGCAGTACTTC,CASSVGSGGNYEQYF
.,.,TRBJ1-5,TRBV20-1,TGCAGTGCTAGAGGGCGGCCGGCCCAGCATTTT,CSARGRPAQHF
.,TRBD1,TRBJ1-2,TRBV4-3,TGCGCCAGCAGCCAGGGACAGGAATTCTATGGCTACACCTTC,CASSQGQEFYGYTF